These 12 T cell receptor beta chains were all obtained from the same sample, sequenced in a study of T cell responses to AZD1222 COVID-19 vaccine. Measured with immunoSEQ multiplex PCR; TCRdb has only the in-frame clones, and not every one. The sample shows some 50,000 clones, roughly 84% of them seen only once. The sequencing here drew on peripheral blood, taken on day 0 of AZD1222 vaccination. Every receptor here comes from an adult in good health.

This clone was seen a single time. This sequence joins TRBV6-5 and TRBJ1-5; 9 nucleotides match TRBD1. V lost 6 bases and J lost 3; bases outside the gene matches: 6. Per the germline V gene, CDR1 is MNHEY and CDR2 is SVGAGI. The CDR3 extends over 15 amino acids. The CDR3 region is CASSKTGGPNQPQHF. DNA of the CDR3: TGTGCCAGCAGCAAAACAGGGGGCCCCAATCAGCCCCAGCATTTT.

V usage is TRBV11-2 and J usage is TRBJ2-7, with D uncertain. CDR3 length equals 14 residues. V lost 4 bases and J 7 bases, leaving 17 bases between the germline ends. The germline V gene encodes CDR1 SGHAT and CDR2 FQNNGV. CDR3 sequence: CASSSDSWALEQYF. The DNA of the CDR3 is TGTGCCAGCAGCTCCGATTCTTGGGCTTTGGAGCAGTACTTC.

The gene calls are TRBV3-1 (or the pseudogene TRBV3-2) and TRBJ1-1, with 10 bases fitting TRBD1. This CDR3 spans 16 amino acids. Trimming took 5 bases from V and 1 from J; bases not matched to a gene: 7. Germline-derived CDR1 and CDR2 are LGHDT and YNNKEL (reference sequence). DNA for the CDR3: TGTGCCAGCAGCTACCGGGACAGGGGCCCGAACACTGAAGCTTTCTTT. Protein sequence: CASSYRDRGPNTEAFF.

J is TRBJ2-1 and V is TRBV9; TRBD1 is a possible D gene (5 bases). Trimming took 4 bases from V and 8 from J, leaving 10 bases between them. In germline, CDR1 is SGDLS, CDR2 YYNGEE. The length of the CDR3 is 12 residues. The CDR3 here is CASSRGAHEQFF. CDR3 bases: TGTGCCAGCAGCCGTGGGGCCCATGAGCAGTTCTTC.

The chain carries TRBV11-2 and TRBJ1-4; 7 positions match TRBD1. Trimming took 5 bases from V and 5 from J; bases not matched to a gene: 8. The CDR3 sequence is 15 residues long. CDR1 is SGHAT, CDR2 FQNNGV, per germline. Written as DNA, the CDR3 is TGTGCCAGCAGCCCCCGTGGGGACAGCAATGAAAAACTGTTTTTT. Translated: CASSPRGDSNEKLFF.

The chain joins TRBV21-1 to TRBJ1-6. TRBV21-1 is designated a pseudogene. The CDR3 is made up of 16 amino acids. CDR3 sequence: CASSKVASREVSPLHF. The CDR3 region has the DNA TGTGCCAGCAGCAAAGTAGCGTCCAGGGAGGTTTCACCCCTCCACTTT.

The chain recombines TRBV6-5 with TRBJ2-7; a weak D match, TRBD2 (6 bases). With 6 bases removed from V and 5 bases from J, the gap between germline ends came to 14 bases. CDR3 size: 13 residues. Germline assignment: CDR1 MNHEY and CDR2 SVGAGI. CDR3 nucleotide sequence: TGTGCCAGCAGCCCAGCGTGGGGGGACGAGCAGTACTTC. This gives the protein CASSPAWGDEQYF.

The chain has TRBV7-2 and TRBJ2-2; perhaps TRBD1 as D (7 bases). The CDR3 has 14 residues. Germline CDR1 reads SGHTA; CDR2 reads FQGNSA. Trimming removed 5 bases at V and 7 bases at J, with 14 bases between. CDR3 bases: TGTGCCAGCAGCATCAACAGGGGAGGCGGGGAGCTGTTTTTT. It translates to CASSINRGGGELFF. The full variable domain, with the rest looked up from reference TRBV7-2 and TRBJ2-2, is GAGVSQSPSNKVTEKGKDVELRCDPISGHTALYWYRQSLGQGLEFLIYFQGNSAPDKSGLPSDRFSAERTGGSVSTLTIQRTQQEDSAVYLCASSINRGGGELFFGEGSRLTVL.

The chain couples TRBV11-2 to TRBJ1-2, with 7 nucleotides matching TRBD1. CDR1 SGHAT and CDR2 FQNNGV come from the germline V gene. The CDR3 is 13 amino acids. V gave up 5 bases and J gave up 4 bases; unmatched junction bases: 4. The CDR3 DNA reads TGTGCCAGCAGCGGGGACAGCTTCTATGGCTACACCTTC. Residues: CASSGDSFYGYTF.

V gene TRBV5-1 combines with J gene TRBJ2-2; 9 bases are shared with TRBD1. V lost 0 bases to trimming and J lost 3 bases; unmatched junction nucleotides: 0. CDR1 and CDR2 from the germline V gene are SGHRS and YFSETQ. CDR3 length: 15 residues. CDR3 residues: CASSLGDRDTGELFF. The CDR3 region has the DNA TGCGCCAGCAGCTTGGGGGACAGGGACACCGGGGAGCTGTTTTTT.

The chain employs TRBV12-3 or TRBV12-4 and TRBJ2-1; the D gene is possibly TRBD2 (5 bases). This CDR3 contains 13 residues. V dropped 8 bases and J dropped 5 bases, with 13 bases sitting between them. This CDR3 reads CASDVATNNEQFF. The DNA of the CDR3 is TGTGCCAGCGACGTAGCGACCAACAATGAGCAGTTCTTC.

The chain has TRBV25-1 and TRBJ2-2, with 9 bases identical to TRBD1. J gave up 6 bases and V 6 bases, and 5 bases lay outside the gene matches. Germline V gene lookup returns CDR1 MGHDK and CDR2 SYGVNS. This CDR3 contains 14 residues. CDR3 sequence: CASRQGARAGELFF. In DNA form, the CDR3 reads TGTGCCAGCAGACAGGGGGCGCGAGCCGGGGAGCTGTTTTTT.